This entry features one TCR beta chain sequence. Its antigen is not known. A much larger clone differs from this one at a single base, so this may be a read error. This sample stems from a study of tumor and adjacent non-tumor tissue in lung cancer. Study-level results: In normal lung, the top 100 clones were significantly more dominant than in tumor.

A modified ARM-PCR protocol with three rounds of nested PCR amplified TCRbeta. TCRdb re-called the multiplex PCR reads with MiXCR, one entry per CDR3 protein. The sample records tens of thousands of distinct CDR3 sequences, around 67% being singletons. The template was RNA from unsorted bulk tissue. More than 3 cm separated this lung sample from the edge of the tumor. The CDR3 totals 15 residues. The germline CDR1 and CDR2 sequences are SGHRS and YFSETQ. V was clipped by 5 bases and J by 0 bases; unmatched bases: 8. The source material was distant non-tumor lung tissue. The gene calls are TRBV5-1 and TRBJ2-7; 7 bases match TRBD1. The receptor's source is a woman between 65 and 79 years old with non-small cell lung cancer. CDR3 sequence reads: CASSLDRTSSYEQYF. The CDR3 DNA is TGCGCCAGCAGTCTGGACAGGACCAGCTCCTACGAGCAGTACTTC.